The 4 T cell receptor beta chains in this list originate from one sample, sequenced in a study of blood T cell repertoires in COVID-19. Using immunoSEQ multiplex PCR, the repertoire was profiled, and TCRdb retains in-frame clones only, with some absent. The repertoire holds about 200,000 clones, with 60% to 85% as singletons. The material sequenced was peripheral blood. Receptors were obtained from a woman in her 70s with acute or convalescent COVID-19.

The chain uses TRBV5-8 and TRBJ1-5; 9 bases map to TRBD1. Germline-derived CDR1 and CDR2 are SGHTS and YDEGEE. The J segment lost 2 bases and the V segment lost 4 bases, leaving 4 bases of the junction unmatched. The CDR3 is 15 amino acids. CDR3 sequence (DNA): TGTGCCAGCAGCCATGGGGACAGGGGCAATCAGCCCCAGCATTTT. Its protein product is CASSHGDRGNQPQHF. The entire variable domain, with the rest obtained from reference TRBV5-8 and TRBJ1-5, is as follows: EAGVTQSPTHLIKTRGQQATLRCSPISGHTSVYWYQQALGLGLQFLLWYDEGEERNRGNFPPRFSGRQFPNYSSELNVNALELEDSALYLCASSHGDRGNQPQHFGDGTRLSIL.

This clone was seen a single time. V and J are TRBV30 and TRBJ2-3, with 11 bases identical to TRBD1. Looked up from germline, CDR1 is GTSNPN and CDR2 is SVGIG (reference sequence). This CDR3 has 13 amino acids. The V gene end was trimmed by 5 bases and the J gene end by 4 bases; junction bases not matched to a gene: 2. The CDR3 DNA reads TGTGCCTGGGGACAGGGGGCCGCAGATACGCAGTATTTT. Translation: CAWGQGAADTQYF.

This rearrangement joins TRBV28 to TRBJ1-2; D not resolved. V lost 5 bases and J 4 bases, leaving 11 bases between the germline ends. In germline, CDR1 is MDHEN, CDR2 SYDVKM. There are 13 residues in the CDR3. The CDR3 bases are TGTGCCAGCAGTATCGGGAAGGTCTATGGCTACACCTTC. This translates into CASSIGKVYGYTF.

This chain uses TRBV30 with TRBJ2-3, with TRBD2 identical over 15 bases. Germline V CDR1 and CDR2: GTSNPN, SVGIG (reference sequence). V lost 5 bases to trimming and J lost 6 bases; unmatched junction nucleotides: 0. This CDR3 spans 13 amino acids. The CDR3 DNA sequence: TGTGCCTGGGGACTAGCGGGAGGGGATACGCAGTATTTT. The encoded protein is CAWGLAGGDTQYF.